Below, 21 T cell receptor beta chains from the same sample are listed, as sequenced in a study of cytomegalovirus exposure and HLA in healthy donors. PCR amplification relied on 60 Vbeta primers (plus 13 Jbeta primers). The data were produced by immunoSEQ multiplex PCR, yet TCRdb's version contains in-frame clones alone and is incomplete. The repertoire holds over 100,000 clones, with roughly 63% as singletons. Sequencing used PBMCs. These receptors were taken from a man aged 35 to 55 in good health and CMV-seropositive.

The chain links TRBV7-3 to TRBJ1-1; D is perhaps TRBD1 (6 bases). The CDR3 covers 14 residues. CDR1 is SGHTA, CDR2 FQGTGA, per germline. V was pared by 4 bases and J by 2 bases, with 11 bases between. CDR3 in amino acids: CASSWGRGNTEAFF. Here the CDR3 DNA reads TGTGCCAGCAGCTGGGGCAGGGGTAACACTGAAGCTTTCTTT.

In its sample, this clone was seen a few times. The chain employs TRBV2 and TRBJ1-4; 8 nucleotides agree with TRBD1. Germline-derived CDR1 and CDR2 are SNHLY and FYNNEI. This CDR3 has 18 residues. Unmatched junction bases numbered 17, after V lost 5 bases and J lost 6 bases. This chain's CDR3 is CASSTNGQGAGVDEKLFF. CDR3 DNA: TGTGCCAGCAGTACCAACGGGCAGGGGGCAGGGGTGGATGAAAAACTGTTTTTT.

CDR3 residues: CASSLDPAGHNQPQHF. The CDR3 region has the DNA TGTGCCAGCAGCTTAGATCCGGCAGGGCACAATCAGCCCCAGCATTTT. The gene calls are TRBV11-2 and TRBJ1-5; D may be TRBD1 (5 bases). Germline CDR1 and CDR2: SGHAT and FQNNGV. There are 16 residues in the CDR3. Trimming pared 0 bases from V and 3 bases from J, leaving 12 bases between.

The CDR3 DNA follows: TGTGCCAGCAGAAAGCACGGGGGTCACTCCTACAATGAGCAGTTCTTC. Protein sequence: CASRKHGGHSYNEQFF. V usage is TRBV5-8 and J usage is TRBJ2-1, with D maybe TRBD2 (6 bases). The germline CDR1 and CDR2 sequences are SGHTS and YDEGEE. V was cut by 5 bases and J by 0 bases, with 15 bases left in between. The length of the CDR3 is 16 residues.

The chain links TRBV2 to TRBJ2-1, with 11 bases matching TRBD2. CDR1 SNHLY and CDR2 FYNNEI come from the germline V gene. The CDR3 length is 15 residues. V was pared by 2 bases and J by 8 bases, with 5 bases of the junction left unmatched. CDR3 in DNA: TGTGCCAGCAGTGAACTTAGCGGGGGGGCTGATGAGCAGTTCTTC. Residues: CASSELSGGADEQFF.

This clone was observed a few times. The chain carries TRBV4-1 and TRBJ2-2, with 12 nucleotides matching TRBD2. This CDR3 is built from 18 residues. With V trimmed by 0 bases and J by 4 bases, 6 bases remained unmatched. The germline CDR1 and CDR2 sequences are MGHRA and YSYEKL. The CDR3 loop is CASSQDRTSGTSTGELFF. The CDR3, as DNA: TGCGCCAGCAGCCAAGACCGGACTAGCGGGACGAGCACCGGGGAGCTGTTTTTT.

The chain combines TRBV7-2 with TRBJ2-2; 12 nucleotides match TRBD2. CDR3 size: 18 residues. V shed 2 bases and J 7 bases; nucleotides not matched to a gene: 11. The V gene's germline CDR1 is SGHTA and CDR2 FQGNSA. The CDR3 reads CASSLRLAGGRGGGELFF. The CDR3 region has the DNA TGTGCCAGCAGCTTACGCCTAGCGGGAGGGCGGGGAGGCGGGGAGCTGTTTTTT.

The table lists this clone with a few counts. The chain joins TRBV5-1 to TRBJ1-3, with D tentatively TRBD1 (6 bases). In germline, CDR1 is SGHRS, CDR2 YFSETQ. V gave up 0 bases and J gave up 1 base, with 8 bases separating them. The CDR3 is 15 amino acids. In nucleotides, the CDR3 is TGCGCCAGCAGCTTGGACAGGGCGTCTGGAAACACCATATATTTT. Translation gives CASSLDRASGNTIYF.

The chain combines TRBV11-1 with TRBJ1-5; D is ambiguous. Germline values: CDR1 SGHAT, CDR2 FQDESV (reference sequence). Trimming took off 5 bases at V and 0 bases at J, with 17 bases between the two ends. The CDR3 contains 17 residues. Here the CDR3 reads CASSPGIYSDSNQPQHF. The CDR3 DNA reads TGTGCCAGCAGCCCAGGAATCTACAGTGATAGCAATCAGCCCCAGCATTTT.

The chain has TRBV5-1 and TRBJ2-3; 10 bases are a match to TRBD2. The CDR3 has 18 residues. Germline CDR1 SGHRS, CDR2 YFSETQ. V was clipped by 4 bases and J by 4 bases; unmatched bases: 15. The DNA of the CDR3 is TGCGCCAGCAGCAACCCTAGCGGGAGTTTTTCGTCCGCAGATACGCAGTATTTT. As protein: CASSNPSGSFSSADTQYF.

This clone is a singleton in its sample. This chain joins TRBV6-5 and TRBJ2-3; D might be TRBD1 (6 bases). Trimming removed 4 bases from V and 0 bases from J, with 11 bases in between. The germline CDR1 and CDR2 sequences are MNHEY and SVGAGI. The CDR3 spans 15 residues. CDR3 sequence reads: CASSSTDSSTDTQYF. In nucleotides, the CDR3 is TGTGCCAGCAGTTCCACGGACAGCAGCACAGATACGCAGTATTTT.

This clone has a single count. This chain links TRBV29-1 with TRBJ1-1, with D tentatively TRBD1 (5 bases). The CDR3 has 10 amino acids. Trimming stripped 6 bases from V and 10 bases from J, with 12 bases between. Germline-derived CDR1 and CDR2 are SQVTM and ANQGSEA. As DNA, the CDR3 is TGCAGCGTCGCTCAGGGTCCAGCTTTCTTT. Translating it yields CSVAQGPAFF.

The chain has TRBV5-4 and TRBJ1-5; D is possibly TRBD1 (6 bases). Germline-derived CDR1 and CDR2 are SGHNT and YYREEE (reference sequence). The CDR3 has 14 residues. V was pared by 1 base and J by 3 bases, with 8 bases between. CDR3 in amino acids: CASSLPGDNQPQHF. The CDR3, as DNA: TGTGCCAGCAGCTTGCCAGGGGACAATCAGCCCCAGCATTTT.

The gene calls are TRBV28 and TRBJ1-2; TRBD1 might be the D (6 bases). Germline V lookup: CDR1 MDHEN, CDR2 SYDVKM. V shed 5 bases and J shed 7 bases, with 20 bases lying between them. CDR3 length: 15 amino acids. This CDR3 is CASSESPGHASGYTF. The CDR3 DNA sequence: TGTGCCAGCAGTGAGTCACCGGGACATGCTTCTGGCTACACCTTC.

The V and J genes are TRBV4-2 and TRBJ2-2, with 10 bases that match TRBD2. With V trimmed by 0 bases and J by 2 bases, 6 bases remained unmatched. The CDR3 spans 18 residues. Germline V gene lookup returns CDR1 LGHNA and CDR2 YNFKEQ. CDR3 protein: CASSQDRVAGGNTGELFF. The CDR3 bases are TGTGCCAGCAGCCAAGACAGAGTAGCGGGGGGTAACACCGGGGAGCTGTTTTTT.

The chain couples TRBV18 to TRBJ2-1, with 9 nucleotides matching TRBD2. This CDR3 has 15 residues. After removal of 6 bases from V and 4 bases from J, the junction contained 7 bases not matched to a gene. In germline, CDR1 is KGHSH, CDR2 LQKENI. The CDR3 reads CASSQNSGSYNEQFF. In DNA form, the CDR3 reads TGTGCCAGCTCTCAAAATAGCGGGAGTTACAATGAGCAGTTCTTC.

V and J are TRBV27 and TRBJ2-2; the D gene is possibly TRBD2 (5 bases). The CDR3 loop spans 15 amino acids. Germline-derived CDR1 and CDR2 are MNHEY and SMNVEV (reference sequence). The V end lost 3 bases, the J end lost 5 bases, and 13 bases lay between the germline ends. The CDR3 DNA reads TGTGCCAGCAGTTTGGAAGGGAGCAGAACCGGGGAGCTGTTTTTT. Translation: CASSLEGSRTGELFF.

The rearrangement uses TRBV2 and TRBJ2-5; unclear D gene. CDR3 size: 12 residues. The germline CDR1 and CDR2 sequences are SNHLY and FYNNEI. V gave up 2 bases and J gave up 3 bases, with 4 bases separating them. The CDR3 DNA reads as TGTGCCAGCAGTGAACAGAAAGAGACCCAGTACTTC. Amino acid sequence: CASSEQKETQYF.

The sample holds a few counts of this clone. This chain links TRBV19 with TRBJ1-6; D is ambiguous. Between the trimmed V and J ends, which lost 3 bases and 0 bases, there was a span of 6 bases. Per germline, CDR1 LNHDA and CDR2 SQIVND (reference sequence). The CDR3 runs to 15 residues. CDR3 protein: CASSIESSYNSPLHF. The CDR3 bases are TGTGCCAGTAGTATCGAGAGCTCCTATAATTCACCCCTCCACTTT. The full variable domain, in which reference TRBV19 and TRBJ1-6 provide the parts outside the CDR3, is DGGITQSPKYLFRKEGQNVTLSCEQNLNHDAMYWYRQDPGQGLRLIYYSQIVNDFQKGDIAEGYSVSREKKESFPLTVTSAQKNPTAFYLCASSIESSYNSPLHFGNGTRLTVT.

The chain couples TRBV5-1 to TRBJ1-6, with 9 bases identical to TRBD1. CDR3 length: 16 residues. Germline trimming cut 2 bases from V and 10 bases from J; bases unmatched to any gene: 10. Per germline, CDR1 SGHRS and CDR2 YFSETQ. CDR3 region: CASSFLSGQGRSPLHF. CDR3 in DNA: TGCGCCAGCAGCTTTCTATCGGGACAGGGACGGTCACCCCTCCACTTT. Drawing the rest from reference TRBV5-1 and TRBJ1-6, the complete variable domain is KAGVTQTPRYLIKTRGQQVTLSCSPISGHRSVSWYQQTPGQGLQFLFEYFSETQRNKGNFPGRFSGRQFSNSRSEMNVSTLELGDSALYLCASSFLSGQGRSPLHFGNGTRLTVT.

This clone was detected once. This CDR3 reads CASRSDRGPSGANVLTF. CDR3 nucleotide sequence: TGCGCCAGCAGATCCGACAGGGGGCCCTCTGGGGCCAACGTCCTGACTTTC. This rearrangement joins TRBV10-2 to TRBJ2-6; 10 bases match TRBD1. Germline V gives CDR1 WSHSY, CDR2 SAAADI. This CDR3 comprises 17 residues. J was trimmed by 0 bases and V by 6 bases; bases with no gene match: 5.